Shown below are 25 T cell receptor beta chains from a single sample sequenced in a study of shared clonotypes between healthy human individuals. This table comes from immunoSEQ multiplex PCR, and its TCRdb copy is limited to in-frame clones, with some not included. The sample holds about 1.1 million clones, around three quarters seen once. Sequencing was performed on memory CD4+ T cells from PBMCs. Subset here: CD45RA-negative fraction. These receptor sequences come from a man aged 18-30 years in good health. Some clones in this sample may be carry-over from other donors' samples.

This clone has only a few counts. The chain combines TRBV30 with TRBJ1-1; D not certain. The V end lost 0 bases, the J end lost 1 base, and 6 bases lay between the germline ends. In germline, CDR1 is GTSNPN, CDR2 SVGIG (reference sequence). CDR3 size: 13 residues. CDR3: CAWSVAQNTEAFF. The CDR3, as DNA: TGTGCCTGGAGTGTAGCACAGAACACTGAAGCTTTCTTT.

This chain links TRBV9 with TRBJ1-5; tentative D call: TRBD1 (5 bases). V was cut by 4 bases and J by 1 base, with 12 bases left in between. Germline assignment: CDR1 SGDLS and CDR2 YYNGEE. CDR3 length: 15 residues. CDR3 coding DNA: TGTGCCAGCAGCCCAAGGGACGTCAGCAATCAGCCCCAGCATTTT. Its translation is CASSPRDVSNQPQHF.

The V call is TRBV28, the J call TRBJ2-7, with 12 nucleotides matching TRBD2. V shed 5 bases, J shed 2 bases, and the junction held 4 bases outside the gene matches. The CDR3 runs 15 residues. From germline, CDR1 is MDHEN and CDR2 SYDVKM. Here the CDR3 reads CASSQRTSGAYEQYF. Here the CDR3 DNA reads TGTGCCAGCAGTCAAAGGACTAGCGGGGCCTACGAGCAGTACTTC.

The genes are TRBV11-2 and TRBJ2-1; a possible D gene is TRBD2 (6 bases). The CDR3 runs to 17 residues. Trimming pared 5 bases from V and 3 bases from J, leaving 20 bases between. In germline, CDR1 is SGHAT, CDR2 FQNNGV. CDR3 in amino acids: CASSPSFSLRDYNEQFF. DNA for the CDR3: TGTGCCAGCAGCCCTTCATTCTCCTTGCGGGACTACAATGAGCAGTTCTTC. Full variable domain (missing parts from reference TRBV11-2 and TRBJ2-1): EAGVAQSPRYKIIEKRQSVAFWCNPISGHATLYWYQQILGQGPKLLIQFQNNGVVDDSQLPKDRFSAERLKGVDSTLKIQPAKLEDSAVYLCASSPSFSLRDYNEQFFGPGTRLTVL.

Details on this clone: The same CDR3 is also encoded by other DNA sequences in this sample. The chain combines TRBV5-1 with TRBJ2-5; D possibly corresponds to TRBD2 (6 bases). The CDR3 sequence is 14 residues long. The germline CDR1 and CDR2 sequences are SGHRS and YFSETQ. V lost 4 bases and J 3 bases, leaving 13 bases between the germline ends. CDR3 coding DNA: TGCGCCAGCAGCCCCACGACGGGAGAAGAGACCCAGTACTTC. Amino acid sequence: CASSPTTGEETQYF.

This clone came up once. The chain recombines TRBV29-1 with TRBJ2-5, with D possibly being TRBD2 (6 bases). The J call may be incorrect, as the DNA end agrees better with TRBJ2-7. Per germline, CDR1 SQVTM and CDR2 ANQGSEA. The CDR3 consists of 13 residues. The CDR3 sequence is CSVASGVSYEQYF. The CDR3 coding sequence is TGCAGCGTTGCTTCGGGGGTCTCCTACGAGCAGTACTTC.

This clone showed up just a few times. The chain employs TRBV2 and TRBJ1-1, with TRBD1 identical over 9 bases. CDR3 length: 14 residues. The V gene end was trimmed by 4 bases and the J gene end by 5 bases; junction bases not matched to a gene: 5. Germline V gene data show CDR1 as SNHLY and CDR2 as FYNNEI. The CDR3 coding sequence is TGTGCCAGCAGTGTCAGGGACAGGGTAACTGAAGCTTTCTTT. It codes for CASSVRDRVTEAFF.

The chain combines TRBV27 with TRBJ2-7; TRBD1 agrees at 11 bases. V shed 5 bases, J shed 0 bases, and the junction held 6 bases outside the gene matches. The CDR3 extends over 16 amino acids. Germline assignment: CDR1 MNHEY and CDR2 SMNVEV (reference sequence). CDR3 sequence (DNA): TGTGCCAGCAGTGAAGGGACAGGGGGGACCTCCTACGAGCAGTACTTC. It yields the protein CASSEGTGGTSYEQYF.

This clone was detected only a few times. This chain joins TRBV6-1 and TRBJ2-4; D ambiguous. The CDR3 runs to 11 residues. CDR1 MNHNS and CDR2 SASEGT come from the germline V gene. Between the trimmed V and J ends, which lost 4 bases and 3 bases, there was a span of 1 base. CDR3 in DNA: TGTGCCAGCAGTGTCAAAAACATTCAGTACTTC. Amino acid sequence: CASSVKNIQYF.

This clone was recorded once. J is TRBJ2-6 and V is TRBV7-9, with 9 nucleotides matching TRBD1. Germline CDR1 reads SEHNR; CDR2 reads FQNEAQ (reference sequence). This CDR3 comprises 18 residues. The ends lost 3 bases at V and 0 bases at J; junction bases unmatched: 6. The DNA for the CDR3 is TGTGCCAGCAGCTTCCACCCGGGACAGGGCTCTGGGGCCAACGTCCTGACTTTC. Translation: CASSFHPGQGSGANVLTF.

The CDR3 here is CASRSGTDAGELFF. DNA of the CDR3: TGTGCCAGCAGGTCGGGGACGGACGCCGGGGAGCTGTTTTTT. The chain is built from TRBV6-6 and TRBJ2-2; perhaps D is TRBD1 or TRBD2 (5 bases each). V was trimmed by 6 bases and J by 6 bases, leaving 14 bases between them. The CDR3 extends over 14 amino acids. Germline loops: CDR1 MNHNY, CDR2 SVGAGI (reference sequence).

The chain combines TRBV6-1 with TRBJ2-5; a weak D match, TRBD2 (5 bases). The CDR3 extends over 13 amino acids. CDR1 and CDR2 (germline): MNHNS, SASEGT. The V end was cut by 4 bases, the J end by 1 base, with 7 bases between. CDR3 nucleotide sequence: TGTGCCAGCAGTGTGAGGGTCCAAGAGACCCAGTACTTC. Translating it yields CASSVRVQETQYF.

The rearrangement uses TRBV28 and TRBJ2-7, with 10 positions matching TRBD2. V lost 8 bases to trimming and J lost 4 bases; unmatched junction nucleotides: 8. Germline V gene lookup returns CDR1 MDHEN and CDR2 SYDVKM. The CDR3 consists of 14 residues. CDR3 sequence (DNA): TGTGCCAGCTGGGCTAGCGGGAGAATTTACGAGCAGTACTTC. Translated: CASWASGRIYEQYF.

This clone appeared many times. Here the CDR3 DNA reads TGTGCCAGCCAGGGGGTGAACAATCAGCCCCAGCATTTT. Amino acid sequence: CASQGVNNQPQHF. This chain uses TRBV7-9 with TRBJ1-5; 7 bases agree with TRBD1. In germline, CDR1 is SEHNR, CDR2 FQNEAQ (reference sequence). V lost 8 bases to trimming and J lost 3 bases; unmatched junction nucleotides: 4. The CDR3 length is 13 residues.

The chain has TRBV29-1 and TRBJ1-1; TRBD1 matches at 7 bases. Germline V lookup: CDR1 SQVTM, CDR2 ANQGSEA. The CDR3 runs 13 residues. V gave up 4 bases and J gave up 1 base; unmatched junction bases: 3. The DNA for the CDR3 is TGCAGCGTTGGCGGGACAGCGAACACTGAAGCTTTCTTT. It translates to CSVGGTANTEAFF.

DNA of the CDR3: TGTGCCGCGCGTGGGGGAGGCATCGACACCGGGGAGCTGTTTTTT. This gives the protein CAARGGGIDTGELFF. The chain is built from TRBV28 and TRBJ2-2; possibly TRBD2 for D (6 bases). Germline loops: CDR1 MDHEN, CDR2 SYDVKM. The ends were cut back, 11 bases at V and 3 bases at J, with 19 bases in the middle. This CDR3 is built from 15 residues. The full variable domain, completed using reference TRBV28 and TRBJ2-2, is DVKVTQSSRYLVKRTGEKVFLECVQDMDHENMFWYRQDPGLGLRLIYFSYDVKMKEKGDIPEGYSVSREKKERFSLILESASTNQTSMYLCAARGGGIDTGELFFGEGSRLTVL.

This sequence joins TRBV5-1 and TRBJ1-5, with a tentative D call TRBD1 (6 bases). Trimming removed 2 bases from V and 2 bases from J, with 17 bases in between. Germline loops: CDR1 SGHRS, CDR2 YFSETQ. The CDR3 is 17 amino acids. This CDR3 reads CASSFLGGGLGNQPQHF. The CDR3 coding sequence is TGCGCCAGCAGCTTTTTGGGCGGGGGGCTTGGCAATCAGCCCCAGCATTTT.

V is TRBV9 and J is TRBJ1-2, with D unresolved. V was trimmed by 0 bases and J by 2 bases, leaving 5 bases between them. The CDR3 runs 13 residues. Germline V gene sequence: CDR1 SGDLS, CDR2 YYNGEE. The CDR3 coding sequence is TGTGCCAGCAGCGTAGAGAGGAACTATGGCTACACCTTC. Translating gives CASSVERNYGYTF.

This sequence joins TRBV30 and TRBJ2-7; no clear D. Germline CDR1 and CDR2: GTSNPN and SVGIG (reference sequence). The length of the CDR3 is 13 residues. V was cut by 3 bases and J by 6 bases, with 15 bases left in between. The CDR3 reads CAWRVGAWGEQYF. In DNA form, the CDR3 reads TGTGCCTGGAGAGTCGGCGCGTGGGGCGAGCAGTACTTC.

Here the CDR3 reads CASSRKTVENTEAFF. CDR3 nucleotide sequence: TGTGCCAGCAGCCGAAAAACAGTGGAGAACACTGAAGCTTTCTTT. The chain has TRBV5-4 and TRBJ1-1; no clear D. The CDR3 loop spans 15 amino acids. Trimming pared 4 bases from V and 1 base from J, leaving 14 bases between. Germline CDR1 reads SGHNT; CDR2 reads YYREEE (reference sequence).

CDR3 nucleotides: TGTGCCAGCAGCTTAGCGGGCCAGGGCGGAGATACGCAGTATTTT. Its translation: CASSLAGQGGDTQYF. The chain uses TRBV11-2 and TRBJ2-3; possibly TRBD1 for D (5 bases). This CDR3 comprises 15 residues. Per germline, CDR1 SGHAT and CDR2 FQNNGV. Trimming cost V 1 base and J 5 bases, with 13 bases left between them. The full variable domain, with the rest looked up from reference TRBV11-2 and TRBJ2-3, is EAGVAQSPRYKIIEKRQSVAFWCNPISGHATLYWYQQILGQGPKLLIQFQNNGVVDDSQLPKDRFSAERLKGVDSTLKIQPAKLEDSAVYLCASSLAGQGGDTQYFGPGTRLTVL.

This CDR3 is CAWTPYVGTGRYEQYF. The DNA for the CDR3 is TGTGCCTGGACCCCTTACGTGGGGACAGGGCGCTACGAGCAGTACTTC. The chain uses TRBV30 and TRBJ2-7; 9 nucleotides line up with TRBD1. The CDR3 covers 16 residues. The V gene end was trimmed by 4 bases and the J gene end by 3 bases; junction bases not matched to a gene: 13. In germline, CDR1 is GTSNPN, CDR2 SVGIG (reference sequence).

The chain uses TRBV7-6 and TRBJ2-5; 13 bases are shared with TRBD2. Germline-derived CDR1 and CDR2 are SGHVS and FNYEAQ. This CDR3 comprises 16 residues. V lost 5 bases to trimming and J lost 4 bases; unmatched junction nucleotides: 7. The chain's CDR3 is CASSPRTSGRAETQYF. The CDR3 nucleotides read TGTGCCAGCAGCCCACGGACTAGCGGGAGAGCAGAGACCCAGTACTTC.

The chain carries TRBV28 and TRBJ1-2, with TRBD1 as a possible D gene (6 bases). The V and J ends lost 7 bases and 8 bases respectively, with 20 bases between them. Germline V CDR1 and CDR2: MDHEN, SYDVKM. The CDR3 runs to 14 residues. The CDR3 DNA is TGTGCCAGCAACCCAACAGGGCCGTGGGACGGCTACACCTTC. Translating it yields CASNPTGPWDGYTF.

CDR3 bases: TGTGCCTGGAGCAGAAACGGTGGGGGGATCGTAAACGAGCAGTACTTC. Translating gives CAWSRNGGGIVNEQYF. The chain is built from TRBV30 and TRBJ2-5; D may be TRBD2 (6 bases). The J call may be in error: the DNA end matches TRBJ2-7 better. Germline lookup yields CDR1 GTSNPN and CDR2 SVGIG (reference sequence). CDR3 size: 16 residues.